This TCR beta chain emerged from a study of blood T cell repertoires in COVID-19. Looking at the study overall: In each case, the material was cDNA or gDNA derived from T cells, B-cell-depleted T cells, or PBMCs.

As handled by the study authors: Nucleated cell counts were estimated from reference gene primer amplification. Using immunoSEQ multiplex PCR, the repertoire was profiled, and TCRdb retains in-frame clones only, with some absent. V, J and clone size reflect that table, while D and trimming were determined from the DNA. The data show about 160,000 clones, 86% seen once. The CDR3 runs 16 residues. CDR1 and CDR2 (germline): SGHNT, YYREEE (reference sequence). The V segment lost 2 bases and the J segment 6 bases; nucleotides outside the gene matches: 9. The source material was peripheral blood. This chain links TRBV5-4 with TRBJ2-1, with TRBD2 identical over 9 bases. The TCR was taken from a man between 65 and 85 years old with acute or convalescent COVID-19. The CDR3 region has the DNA TGTGCCAGCAGCTTAGCCCCACTGACTAGCGGCAATGAGCAGTTCTTC. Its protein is CASSLAPLTSGNEQFF. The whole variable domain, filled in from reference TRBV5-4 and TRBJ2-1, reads ETGVTQSPTHLIKTRGQQVTLRCSSQSGHNTVSWYQQALGQGPQFIFQYYREEENGRGNFPPRFSGLQFPNYSSELNVNALELDDSALYLCASSLAPLTSGNEQFFGPGTRLTVL.